This TCR beta chain was obtained from a study of blood T cell repertoires in COVID-19. Clones were sequenced by immunoSEQ multiplex PCR, and TCRdb holds only the in-frame ones, with some missing. The profile shows approximately 300,000 clones, about 89% of them singletons. V dropped 4 bases and J dropped 6 bases, with 10 bases sitting between them. The CDR3 loop spans 12 amino acids. Germline values: CDR1 SNHLY, CDR2 FYNNEI. The rearrangement uses TRBV2 and TRBJ2-7, with D possibly matching TRBD2 (5 bases). Specimen: PBMCs or T cells enriched from blood (not recorded which). This sequence was found in a woman aged 25 to 45 who had recovered from COVID-19. CDR3 loop: CASSGLAGEQYF. CDR3 DNA sequence: TGTGCCAGCAGTGGCCTAGCAGGCGAGCAGTACTTC.